This passage covers 19 T cell receptor beta chains from one sample sequenced in a study of T cell repertoires in cytomegalovirus infection. Their cognate antigens are unknown. TCRdb recomputed calls from the reads with MiXCR, one row per CDR3 protein. This table holds roughly 350,000 distinct CDR3 sequences, approximately 35% found once. Sequenced material: cultured PBMCs, taken from culture after CMV antigen stimulation. The receptors were sampled from a human donor in good health (CMV status not recorded). Some clones in this sample may be carry-over from other donors' samples.

The gene calls are TRBV4-3 and TRBJ2-5; unclear D gene. Trimming shortened V by 0 bases and J by 5 bases, and 10 bases separated the two germline ends. Germline CDR1 LGHNA, CDR2 YSLEER. The CDR3 spans 14 residues. The CDR3 here is CASSQDLTRETQYF. The DNA of the CDR3 is TGCGCCAGCAGCCAAGATTTGACCAGGGAGACCCAGTACTTC.

This clonotype has just a few counts. The V call is TRBV19, the J call TRBJ2-1; 8 positions match TRBD2. J was trimmed by 5 bases and V by 5 bases; bases with no gene match: 11. This CDR3 region has 16 residues. The V gene's germline CDR1 is LNHDA and CDR2 SQIVND (reference sequence). CDR3 coding DNA: TGTGCCAGTAGTTTACACGAACTAGCGGTCAACAATGAGCAGTTCTTC. Translated: CASSLHELAVNNEQFF.

DNA of the CDR3: TGTGCCAGCGGCCCGATTGGCGGGAAGAACACAGATACGCAGTATTTT. Protein product: CASGPIGGKNTDTQYF. V usage is TRBV6-6 and J usage is TRBJ2-3, with a weak D call TRBD2 (6 bases). This CDR3 contains 16 residues. Trimming cost V 8 bases and J 2 bases, with 20 bases left between them. Germline V gene lookup returns CDR1 MNHNY and CDR2 SVGAGI (reference sequence).

In its sample, this clonotype was seen a few times. This chain connects TRBV18 to TRBJ2-5; 9 bases map to TRBD2. Looked up from germline, CDR1 is KGHSH and CDR2 is LQKENI. V dropped 2 bases and J dropped 5; count of bases not matched to a gene: 9. The CDR3 length is 16 residues. The CDR3 nucleotides read TGTGCCAGCTCACCAGCGGGCGGGAGGGCCACGGAGACCCAGTACTTC. This encodes CASSPAGGRATETQYF.

This rearrangement joins TRBV28 to TRBJ1-2; D perhaps matches TRBD1 (5 bases). This CDR3 is built from 14 residues. V was pared by 1 base and J by 0 bases, with 6 bases between. CDR1 is MDHEN, CDR2 SYDVKM, per germline. The CDR3 loop is CASSLSGANYGYTF. Here the CDR3 DNA reads TGTGCCAGCAGTTTATCGGGGGCTAACTATGGCTACACCTTC.

This clonotype was observed a few times. The CDR3 spells CASSFSPGDTTEAFF. The DNA for the CDR3 is TGTGCCAGCAGTTTTTCGCCAGGGGATACGACTGAAGCTTTCTTT. V and J are TRBV28 and TRBJ1-1, with D tentatively TRBD1 (6 bases). The CDR3 is 15 amino acids. Germline V gene sequence: CDR1 MDHEN, CDR2 SYDVKM. V dropped 3 bases and J dropped 5 bases, with 16 bases sitting between them.

The CDR3 sequence is CASSFPGPLSTDTQYF. In DNA form, the CDR3 reads TGTGCCAGCTCATTTCCAGGGCCTCTTAGCACAGATACGCAGTATTTT. J is TRBJ2-3 and V is TRBV18, with a weak D call TRBD1 (5 bases). CDR3 length equals 16 residues. Per germline, CDR1 KGHSH and CDR2 LQKENI. The V end was cut by 5 bases, the J end by 0 bases, with 15 bases between. Combining the CDR3 with reference TRBV18 and TRBJ2-3 gives the whole variable domain NAGVMQNPRHLVRRRGQEARLRCSPMKGHSHVYWYRQLPEEGLKFMVYLQKENIIDESGMPKERFSAEFPKEGPSILRIQQVVRGDSAAYFCASSFPGPLSTDTQYFGPGTRLTVL.

The rearrangement joins TRBV6-2 or TRBV6-3 to TRBJ2-1; maybe TRBD1 (6 bases). V lost 6 bases to trimming and J lost 1 base, with 22 bases between them. This CDR3 has 18 residues. Germline assignment: CDR1 MNHEY and CDR2 SVGEGT. CDR3 in DNA: TGTGCCAGCAGCTACGTATCAGGACAGCCTGTATCCTACAATGAGCAGTTCTTC. Its translation: CASSYVSGQPVSYNEQFF.

This clonotype was counted a few times. This chain links TRBV12-3 or TRBV12-4 with TRBJ1-1, with unresolved D. CDR3 length equals 13 residues. V dropped 6 bases and J dropped 6 bases, with 14 bases sitting between them. The CDR3 sequence: CASSLTGEAEAFF. The CDR3 bases are TGTGCCAGCAGCTTAACTGGGGAGGCTGAAGCTTTCTTT.

This clonotype was recorded many times. The CDR3 spells CASSPYYYSNQPQHF. CDR3 DNA: TGTGCCAGCAGCCCCTATTACTATAGCAATCAGCCCCAGCATTTT. The gene calls are TRBV5-5 and TRBJ1-5; D remains unclear. Trimming removed 4 bases at V and 0 bases at J, with 11 bases between. Germline loops: CDR1 SGHKS, CDR2 YYEKEE (reference sequence). The CDR3 totals 15 residues.

J is TRBJ2-4 and V is TRBV6-2 or TRBV6-3, with D tentatively TRBD1 (6 bases). CDR3 length: 16 amino acids. V was trimmed by 4 bases and J by 0 bases, leaving 13 bases between them. CDR1 MNHEY and CDR2 SVGEGT come from the germline V gene. As DNA, the CDR3 is TGTGCCAGCAGTTTCAGGGGAGACCTAGCCAAAAACATTCAGTACTTC. It is translated as CASSFRGDLAKNIQYF.

As for this clonotype: This sequence may be a read error, since a much larger clone differs from it by one base. This chain uses TRBV7-6 with TRBJ2-6, with a possible D match to TRBD1 (5 bases). Per the germline V gene, CDR1 is SGHVS and CDR2 is FNYEAQ. There are 16 residues in the CDR3. The CDR3 coding sequence is TGTGCCAGCAGCTTATTTAGTGCCGCTGGGGCCAACGCCCTGACTTTC. This translates into CASSLFSAAGANALTF.

This clonotype occurred a few times. The chain is built from TRBV19 and TRBJ2-1; D remains unclear. Per germline, CDR1 LNHDA and CDR2 SQIVND (reference sequence). Trimming took 3 bases from V and 6 from J, leaving 12 bases between them. The CDR3 has 14 residues. CDR3 nucleotide sequence: TGTGCCAGTAGTATGATGTCGCCTCCCAATGAGCAGTTCTTC. Translation: CASSMMSPPNEQFF.

The rearrangement joins TRBV7-2 to TRBJ2-7; D uncertain. The CDR3 spans 14 residues. The V end was cut by 0 bases, the J end by 0 bases, with 6 bases between. CDR1 is SGHTA and CDR2 is FQGNSA in the germline V gene. DNA for the CDR3: TGTGCCAGCAGCTTAGCGGTAAGCTCCTACGAGCAGTACTTC. Protein: CASSLAVSSYEQYF.

This clonotype was recorded at least ten times. The rearrangement uses TRBV20-1 and TRBJ2-5; D uncertain. V lost 0 bases and J 5 bases, leaving 16 bases between the germline ends. This CDR3 has 15 residues. CDR1 is DFQATT and CDR2 is SNEGSKA in the germline V gene (reference sequence). The CDR3 DNA reads as TGCAGTGCTAGAGATCGGCGCCCAAGCAGGGAGACCCAGTACTTC. Encoded protein: CSARDRRPSRETQYF.

The V gene is TRBV19, the J gene TRBJ1-5; 8 bases fit TRBD1. Per germline, CDR1 LNHDA and CDR2 SQIVND (reference sequence). The CDR3 length is 15 residues. Trimming took 7 bases from V and 1 from J; bases not matched to a gene: 6. CDR3 amino acids: CASTDRGVSNQPQHF. In nucleotides, the CDR3 is TGTGCCAGTACCGACAGGGGCGTGAGCAATCAGCCCCAGCATTTT.

This clonotype showed up just a few times. The J gene is TRBJ1-5, the V gene TRBV7-8; D is undetermined. Per germline, CDR1 SGHVS and CDR2 FQNEAQ. This CDR3 is built from 16 residues. Trimming shortened V by 0 bases and J by 1 base, and 10 bases separated the two germline ends. The CDR3 region has the DNA TGTGCCAGCAGCTTAGCGCATTGGCAGAGCAATCAGCCCCAGCATTTT. Residues: CASSLAHWQSNQPQHF.

This clonotype was picked up many times. This chain links TRBV5-8 with TRBJ1-1; D is uncertain. Looked up from germline, CDR1 is SGHTS and CDR2 is YDEGEE. The CDR3 consists of 14 residues. Trimming shortened V by 4 bases and J by 0 bases, and 10 bases separated the two germline ends. The CDR3 DNA reads as TGTGCCAGCAGCCCGGGCATTTTGAACACTGAAGCTTTCTTT. Translation: CASSPGILNTEAFF.

The chain is built from TRBV11-2 and TRBJ2-7; 9 positions agree with TRBD2. The V segment lost 2 bases and the J segment 3 bases; nucleotides outside the gene matches: 5. CDR1 SGHAT and CDR2 FQNNGV come from the germline V gene. CDR3 size: 15 residues. The CDR3: CASSLRLAGNYEQYV. CDR3 DNA: TGTGCCAGCAGCTTACGCCTAGCGGGGAACTACGAGCAGTACGTC.